This T cell receptor (beta chain) was identified in a study of TIL therapy for anti-PD-1-resistant metastatic lung cancer. Across the whole study: Most patients had lung adenocarcinoma.

This clone was recorded a few times. Time point denoted: pre-treatment sample, taken before nivolumab and TIL therapy. Most excised metastases sampled were pleural nodules or supraclavicular lymph nodes. The immunoSEQ assay was v3. Each library reached roughly 1.9 million read pairs, or roughly 4.5-6.5 million at deep level. Clones were read by immunoSEQ multiplex PCR, and TCRdb kept only the in-frame ones, dropping some. The sample has tens of thousands of clones, less than 75% seen once. The length of the CDR3 is 15 residues. The V gene lost 3 bases and the J gene lost 7 bases, with 16 bases spanning the gap. Germline V gene data show CDR1 as MRHNA and CDR2 as SNTAGT.

This chain links TRBV6-4 with TRBJ2-1; tentatively, D is TRBD1 or TRBD2 (6 bases each). The sequences come from tumor tissue, collected at baseline. This receptor was obtained from a person aged 25-85 years with non-small cell lung cancer. In DNA form, the CDR3 reads TGTGCCAGCAGTGAAGAATGGGGGGCAGGGAATGAGCAGTTCTTC. Residues: CASSEEWGAGNEQFF.